Sequencing of this T cell receptor beta chain was carried out in a study of neurological immune-mediated disorders. Notes on the study in general: The highest TCR clonal expansion occurred in HTLV-1-associated myelopathy; multiple sclerosis fell below healthy controls.

The CDR3 length is 18 residues. CDR1 SGHNT and CDR2 YYREEE come from the germline V gene (reference sequence). Trimming cost V 2 bases and J 3 bases, with 23 bases left between them. TCRdb analysed the 5' RACE reads with MiXCR anew, one entry per CDR3 protein. The sample holds under 85,000 distinct CDR3 sequences, around 10% seen once. This clonotype turned up a few times. Its antigen is not identified. The clonotype comes from a man aged 35-49 years in good health. Sequenced: PBMCs. The chain couples TRBV5-4 to TRBJ1-1; perhaps TRBD1 as D (5 bases). This chain's CDR3 is CASSLSLGARAEYTEAFF. For the CDR3, the DNA is TGTGCCAGCAGCTTATCCTTAGGGGCCCGAGCGGAATACACTGAAGCTTTCTTT.